This T cell receptor (beta chain) is from a study of T cell changes during pregnancy in multiple sclerosis (dated by TCRdb to about 2019). Regarding the study in general: The study examined how the T cell repertoire changed over the course of pregnancy in women with multiple sclerosis.

About this clone itself: Its antigen remains unidentified. No base-level quality is on record; no much larger clone is a single base apart.

Libraries were built with the immunoSEQ multiplex PCR assay. TCRdb took over this immuneACCESS table, retaining in-frame rearrangements with V and J assigned. Such tables are incomplete; in checked studies, under half of the missing clones stem from an unresolved V gene, and the remainder is unexplained. For this sample the table gives about 28,000 clones, of which roughly nine tenths were detected only once. The top ten constitute around 0.8% of the sample. The CDR3 holds 14 amino acids from the cysteine to the phenylalanine. Just CDR3 DNA is preserved here, 42 bases in frame from base 1. V is pared back by 4 bases and J by 3 bases, with 10 bases lying between the germline termini. For CDR1 and CDR2, the germline V gene lists SGDLS and YYNGEE.

Rearrangement joined TRBV9 to TRBJ2-2, with the D gene not confidently named. The sequencing here drew on CD4+ T cells from peripheral blood mononuclear cells, taken in the second trimester of pregnancy. The receptor comes from a female donor with multiple sclerosis, enrolled in a pregnancy study. In nucleotide form, the sequence is TGTGCCAGCAGCCCCCACATTGACACCGGGGAGCTGTTTTTT. It is translated as CASSPHIDTGELFF.